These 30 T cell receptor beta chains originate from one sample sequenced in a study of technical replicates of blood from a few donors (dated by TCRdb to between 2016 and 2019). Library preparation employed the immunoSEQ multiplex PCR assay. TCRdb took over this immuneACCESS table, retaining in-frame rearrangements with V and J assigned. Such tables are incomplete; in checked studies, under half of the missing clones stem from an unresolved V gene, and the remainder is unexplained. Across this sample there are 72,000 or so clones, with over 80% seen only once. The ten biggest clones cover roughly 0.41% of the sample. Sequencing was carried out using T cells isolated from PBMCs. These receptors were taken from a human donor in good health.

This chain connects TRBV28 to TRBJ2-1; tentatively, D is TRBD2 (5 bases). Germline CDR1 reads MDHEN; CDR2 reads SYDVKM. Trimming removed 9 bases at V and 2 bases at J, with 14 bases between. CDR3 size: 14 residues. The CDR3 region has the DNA TGTGCCAGTATTAGCAGGACTCCCTACAATGAGCAGTTCTTC. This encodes CASISRTPYNEQFF.

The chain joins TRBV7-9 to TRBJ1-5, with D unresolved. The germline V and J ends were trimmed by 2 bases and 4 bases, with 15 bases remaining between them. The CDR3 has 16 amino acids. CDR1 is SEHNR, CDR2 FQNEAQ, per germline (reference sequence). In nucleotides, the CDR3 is TGTGCCAGCAGCTTACTAGGCGGTGGTGGGAATCAGCCCCAGCATTTT. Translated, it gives CASSLLGGGGNQPQHF.

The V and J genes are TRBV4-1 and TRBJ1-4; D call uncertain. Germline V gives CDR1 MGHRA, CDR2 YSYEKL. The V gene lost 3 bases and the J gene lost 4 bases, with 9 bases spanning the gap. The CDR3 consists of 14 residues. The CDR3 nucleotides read TGCGCCAGCAGCCATCGACAAAATAATGAAAAACTGTTTTTT. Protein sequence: CASSHRQNNEKLFF.

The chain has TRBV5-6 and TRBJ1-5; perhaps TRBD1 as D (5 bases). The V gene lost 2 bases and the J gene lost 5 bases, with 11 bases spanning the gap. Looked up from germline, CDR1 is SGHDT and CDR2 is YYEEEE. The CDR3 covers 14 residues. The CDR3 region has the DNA TGTGCCAGCAGCTTCGGGGGTCTATATCAGCCCCAGCATTTT. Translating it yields CASSFGGLYQPQHF.

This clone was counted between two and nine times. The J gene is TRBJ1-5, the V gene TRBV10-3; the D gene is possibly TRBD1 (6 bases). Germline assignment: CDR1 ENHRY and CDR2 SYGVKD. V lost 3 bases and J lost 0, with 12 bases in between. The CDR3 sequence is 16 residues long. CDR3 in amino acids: CAISEGAGDSNQPQHF. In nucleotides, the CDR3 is TGTGCCATCAGTGAAGGGGCAGGGGATAGCAATCAGCCCCAGCATTTT.

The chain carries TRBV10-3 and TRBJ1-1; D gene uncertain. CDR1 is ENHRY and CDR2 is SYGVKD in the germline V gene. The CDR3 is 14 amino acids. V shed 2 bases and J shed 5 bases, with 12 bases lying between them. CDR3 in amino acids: CAISELERGTEAFF. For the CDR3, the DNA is TGTGCCATCAGTGAGCTAGAGCGGGGAACTGAAGCTTTCTTT.

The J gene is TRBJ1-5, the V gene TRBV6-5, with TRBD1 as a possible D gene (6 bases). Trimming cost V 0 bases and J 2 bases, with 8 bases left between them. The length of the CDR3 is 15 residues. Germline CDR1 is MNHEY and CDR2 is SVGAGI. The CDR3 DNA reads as TGTGCCAGCAGTTACTCGCCAGGGGGCAATCAGCCCCAGCATTTT. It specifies CASSYSPGGNQPQHF.

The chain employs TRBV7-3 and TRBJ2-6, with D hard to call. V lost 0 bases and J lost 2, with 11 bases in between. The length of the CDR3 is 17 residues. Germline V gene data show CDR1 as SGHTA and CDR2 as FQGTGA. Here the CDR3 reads CASSLTWAAPGANVLTF. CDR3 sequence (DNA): TGTGCCAGCAGCTTAACCTGGGCCGCTCCTGGGGCCAACGTCCTGACTTTC.

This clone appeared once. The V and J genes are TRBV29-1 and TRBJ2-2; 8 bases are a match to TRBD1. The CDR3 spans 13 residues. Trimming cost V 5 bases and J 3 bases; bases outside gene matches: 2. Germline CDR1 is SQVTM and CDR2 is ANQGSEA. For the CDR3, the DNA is TGCAGCGTTTCGGACAGGGACACCGGGGAGCTGTTTTTT. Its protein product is CSVSDRDTGELFF.

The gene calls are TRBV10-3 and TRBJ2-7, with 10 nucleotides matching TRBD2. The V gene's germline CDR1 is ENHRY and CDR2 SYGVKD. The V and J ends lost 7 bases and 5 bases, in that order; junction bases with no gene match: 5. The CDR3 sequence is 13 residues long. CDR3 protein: CAIKLAGADEQYF. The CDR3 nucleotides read TGTGCCATCAAGCTAGCGGGAGCGGACGAGCAGTACTTC.

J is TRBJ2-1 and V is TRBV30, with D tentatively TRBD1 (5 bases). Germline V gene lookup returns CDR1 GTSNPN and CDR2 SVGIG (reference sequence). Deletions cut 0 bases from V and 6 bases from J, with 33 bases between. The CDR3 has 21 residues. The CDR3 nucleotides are TGTGCCTGGAGTGTACGATTGGGGTTCTTCCCCCGGACAACACCTTCCAATGAGCAGTTCTTC. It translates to CAWSVRLGFFPRTTPSNEQFF.

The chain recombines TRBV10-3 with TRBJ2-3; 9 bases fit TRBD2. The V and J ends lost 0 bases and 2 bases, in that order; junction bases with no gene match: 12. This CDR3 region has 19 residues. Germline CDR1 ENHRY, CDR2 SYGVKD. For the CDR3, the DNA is TGTGCCATCAGTGAGTCGTGGGGCGGGAGGGCCCTCTACACAGATACGCAGTATTTT. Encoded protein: CAISESWGGRALYTDTQYF.

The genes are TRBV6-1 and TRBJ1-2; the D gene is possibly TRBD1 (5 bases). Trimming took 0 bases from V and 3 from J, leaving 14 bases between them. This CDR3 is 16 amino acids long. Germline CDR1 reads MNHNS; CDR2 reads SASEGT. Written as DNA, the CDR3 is TGTGCCAGCAGTGAAGCAGGGGAAGGGACTGACTATGGCTACACCTTC. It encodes CASSEAGEGTDYGYTF.

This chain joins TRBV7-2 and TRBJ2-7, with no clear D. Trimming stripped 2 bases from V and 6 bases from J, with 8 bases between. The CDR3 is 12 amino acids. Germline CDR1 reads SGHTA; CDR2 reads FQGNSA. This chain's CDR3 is CASSLWLGEQYF. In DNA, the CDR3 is TGTGCCAGCAGCTTATGGCTTGGCGAGCAGTACTTC.

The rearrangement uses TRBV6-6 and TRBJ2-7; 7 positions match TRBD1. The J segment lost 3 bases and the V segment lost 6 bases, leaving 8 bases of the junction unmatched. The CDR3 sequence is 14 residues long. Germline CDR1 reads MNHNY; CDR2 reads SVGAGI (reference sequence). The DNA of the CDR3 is TGTGCCAGCAGGAGTGACAGGGACGGCTACGAGCAGTACTTC. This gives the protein CASRSDRDGYEQYF.

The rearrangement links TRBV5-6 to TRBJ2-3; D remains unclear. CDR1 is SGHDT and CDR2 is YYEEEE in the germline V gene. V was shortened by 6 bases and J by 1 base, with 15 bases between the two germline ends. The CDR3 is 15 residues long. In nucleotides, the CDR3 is TGTGCCAGCACCTTATATAGTGGAGGCACAGATACGCAGTATTTT. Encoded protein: CASTLYSGGTDTQYF.

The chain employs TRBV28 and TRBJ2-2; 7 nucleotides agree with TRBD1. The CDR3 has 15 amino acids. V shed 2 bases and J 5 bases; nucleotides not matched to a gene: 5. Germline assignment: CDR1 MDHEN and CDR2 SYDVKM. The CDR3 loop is CASSLGTVETGELFF. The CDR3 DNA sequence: TGTGCCAGCAGTTTAGGGACAGTAGAAACCGGGGAGCTGTTTTTT.

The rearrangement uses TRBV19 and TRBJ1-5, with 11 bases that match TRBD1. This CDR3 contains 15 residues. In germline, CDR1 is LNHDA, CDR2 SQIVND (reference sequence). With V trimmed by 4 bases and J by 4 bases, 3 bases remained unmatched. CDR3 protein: CASSSGTGGNQPQHF. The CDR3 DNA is TGTGCCAGTAGTAGTGGGACAGGGGGAAATCAGCCCCAGCATTTT.

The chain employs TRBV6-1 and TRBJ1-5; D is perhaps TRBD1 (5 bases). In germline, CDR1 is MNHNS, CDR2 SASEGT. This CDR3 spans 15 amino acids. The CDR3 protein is CASEDLPAGNQPQHF. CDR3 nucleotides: TGTGCTAGTGAAGACCTCCCCGCAGGGAATCAGCCCCAGCATTTT.

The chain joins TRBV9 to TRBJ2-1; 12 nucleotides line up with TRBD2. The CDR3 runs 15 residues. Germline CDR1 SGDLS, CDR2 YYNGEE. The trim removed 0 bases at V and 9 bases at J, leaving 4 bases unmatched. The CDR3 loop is CASSVASGRAGEQFF. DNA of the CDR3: TGTGCCAGCAGCGTAGCTAGCGGGAGGGCCGGTGAGCAGTTCTTC.

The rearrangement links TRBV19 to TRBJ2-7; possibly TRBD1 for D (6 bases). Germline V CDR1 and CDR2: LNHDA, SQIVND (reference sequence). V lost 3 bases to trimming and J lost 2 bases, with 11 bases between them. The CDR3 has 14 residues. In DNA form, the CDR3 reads TGTGCCAGTAGTATCACAGGGTCGACCTACGAGCAGTACTTC. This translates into CASSITGSTYEQYF.

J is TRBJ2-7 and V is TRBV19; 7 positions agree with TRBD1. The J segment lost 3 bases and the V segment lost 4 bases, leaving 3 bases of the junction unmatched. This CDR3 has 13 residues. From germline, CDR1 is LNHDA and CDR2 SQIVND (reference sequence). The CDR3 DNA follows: TGTGCCAGTAGTAAGGGACAGTACTACGAGCAGTACTTC. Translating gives CASSKGQYYEQYF.

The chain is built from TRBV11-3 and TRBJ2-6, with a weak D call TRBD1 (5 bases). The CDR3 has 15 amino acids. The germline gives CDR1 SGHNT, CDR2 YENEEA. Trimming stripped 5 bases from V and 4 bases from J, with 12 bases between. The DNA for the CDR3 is TGTGCCAGCAGCCCTAGGGGTTCCGGGGCCAACGTCCTGACTTTC. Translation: CASSPRGSGANVLTF.

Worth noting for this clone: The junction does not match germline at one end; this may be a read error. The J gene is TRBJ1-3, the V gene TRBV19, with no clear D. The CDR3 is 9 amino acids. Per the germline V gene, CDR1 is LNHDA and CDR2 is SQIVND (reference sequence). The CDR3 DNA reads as TGCGAGTTAGGAAACACCATATATTTT. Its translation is CELGNTIYF.

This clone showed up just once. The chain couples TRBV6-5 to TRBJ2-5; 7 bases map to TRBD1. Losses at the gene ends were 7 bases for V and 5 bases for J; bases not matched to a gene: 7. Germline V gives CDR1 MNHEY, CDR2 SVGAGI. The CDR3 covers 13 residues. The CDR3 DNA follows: TGTGCCAGCACTCGAACACAGGGGGAGACCCAGTACTTC. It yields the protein CASTRTQGETQYF.

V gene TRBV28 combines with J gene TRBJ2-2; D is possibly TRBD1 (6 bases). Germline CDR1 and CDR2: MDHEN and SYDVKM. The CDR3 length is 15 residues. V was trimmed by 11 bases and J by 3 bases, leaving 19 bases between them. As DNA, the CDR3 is TGTGCCGCCCGCTCCGGGACAATGGACACCGGGGAGCTGTTTTTT. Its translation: CAARSGTMDTGELFF.

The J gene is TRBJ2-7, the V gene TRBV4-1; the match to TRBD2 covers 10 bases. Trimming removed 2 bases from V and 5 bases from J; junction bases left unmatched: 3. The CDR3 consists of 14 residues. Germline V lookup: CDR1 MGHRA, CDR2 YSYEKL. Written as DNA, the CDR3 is TGCGCCAGCAGCCAAATAACTAGCGGGAACGAGCAGTACTTC. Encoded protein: CASSQITSGNEQYF.

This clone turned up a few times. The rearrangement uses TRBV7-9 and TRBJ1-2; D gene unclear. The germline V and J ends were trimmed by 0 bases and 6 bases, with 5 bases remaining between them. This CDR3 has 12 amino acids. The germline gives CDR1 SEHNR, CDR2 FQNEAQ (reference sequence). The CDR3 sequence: CASSLASDGYTF. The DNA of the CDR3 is TGTGCCAGCAGCTTAGCTTCTGATGGCTACACCTTC.

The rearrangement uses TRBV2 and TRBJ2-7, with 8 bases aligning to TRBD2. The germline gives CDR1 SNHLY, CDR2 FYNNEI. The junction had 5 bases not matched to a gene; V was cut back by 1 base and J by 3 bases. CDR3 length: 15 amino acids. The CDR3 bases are TGTGCCAGCAGTGAAGAAACTAGCGGAGTCTACGAGCAGTACTTC. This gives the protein CASSEETSGVYEQYF.

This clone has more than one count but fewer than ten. The DNA for the CDR3 is TGTGCCAGCAGCTTAACTTCTGACAGAACTACCGGGGAGCTGTTTTTT. It codes for CASSLTSDRTTGELFF. V is TRBV7-2 and J is TRBJ2-2, with D tentatively TRBD1 (5 bases). Germline loops: CDR1 SGHTA, CDR2 FQGNSA. V gave up 2 bases and J gave up 5 bases, with 15 bases separating them. CDR3 length: 16 amino acids.